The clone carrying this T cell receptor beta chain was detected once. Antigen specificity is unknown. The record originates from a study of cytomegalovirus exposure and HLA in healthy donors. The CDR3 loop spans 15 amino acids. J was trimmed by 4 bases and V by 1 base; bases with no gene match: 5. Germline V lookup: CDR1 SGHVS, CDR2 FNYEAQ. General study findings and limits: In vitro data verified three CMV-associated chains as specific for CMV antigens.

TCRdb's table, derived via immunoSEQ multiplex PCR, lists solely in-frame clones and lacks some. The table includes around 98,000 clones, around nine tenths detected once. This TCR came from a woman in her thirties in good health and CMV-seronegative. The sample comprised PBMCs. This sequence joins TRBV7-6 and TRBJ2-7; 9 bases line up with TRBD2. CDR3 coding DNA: TGTGCCAGCAGCTTAGGGGCGGGGGGGCCTTACGAGCAGTACTTC. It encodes CASSLGAGGPYEQYF.